Below, one TCR beta chain is given with its context. Assay: immunoSEQ multiplex PCR; the TCRdb copy retains only in-frame clones and omits some. The sample lists 130,000 or so clones, more than 75% seen once, with approximately 2.3% in the top ten. This entry comes from a study of blood T cell repertoires in COVID-19. CDR3 length: 14 amino acids. The germline V and J ends were trimmed by 3 bases and 8 bases, with 13 bases remaining between them. Looked up from germline, CDR1 is MGHDK and CDR2 is SYGVNS. The rearrangement links TRBV25-1 to TRBJ1-4; D is perhaps TRBD1 (5 bases). This TCR derives from a man aged 65 to 85 with active COVID-19. Sequenced material: peripheral blood. The CDR3 DNA follows: TGTGCCAGCAGTGACGACAGAGACGGAGAAAAACTGTTTTTT. This codes for CASSDDRDGEKLFF. The whole variable domain, filled in from reference TRBV25-1 and TRBJ1-4, reads EADIYQTPRYLVIGTGKKITLECSQTMGHDKMYWYQQDPGMELHLIHYSYGVNSTEKGDLSSESTVSRIRTEHFPLTLESARPSHTSQYLCASSDDRDGEKLFFGSGTQLSVL.